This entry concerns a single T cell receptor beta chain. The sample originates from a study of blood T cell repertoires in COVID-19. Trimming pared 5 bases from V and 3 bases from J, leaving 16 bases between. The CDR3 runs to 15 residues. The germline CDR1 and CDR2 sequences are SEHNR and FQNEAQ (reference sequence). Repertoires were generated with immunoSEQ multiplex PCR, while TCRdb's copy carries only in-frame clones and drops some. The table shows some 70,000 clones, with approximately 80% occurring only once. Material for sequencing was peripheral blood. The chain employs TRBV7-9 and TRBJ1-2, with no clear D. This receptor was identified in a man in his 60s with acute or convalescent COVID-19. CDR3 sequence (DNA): TGTGCCAGCAGCCCCCCCAAAGGAGAGTACTATGGCTACACCTTC. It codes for CASSPPKGEYYGYTF.